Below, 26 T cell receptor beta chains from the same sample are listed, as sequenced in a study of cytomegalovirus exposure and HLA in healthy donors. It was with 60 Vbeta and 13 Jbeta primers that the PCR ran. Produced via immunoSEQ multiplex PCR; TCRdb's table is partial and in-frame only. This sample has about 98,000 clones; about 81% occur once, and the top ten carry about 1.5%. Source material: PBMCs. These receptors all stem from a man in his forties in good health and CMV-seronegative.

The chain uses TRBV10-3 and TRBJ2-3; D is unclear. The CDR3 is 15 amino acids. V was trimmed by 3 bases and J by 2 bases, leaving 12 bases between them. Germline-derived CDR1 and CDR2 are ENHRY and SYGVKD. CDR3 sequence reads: CAISDRSPNTDTQYF. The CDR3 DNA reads TGTGCCATCAGTGACCGTAGCCCAAACACAGATACGCAGTATTTT.

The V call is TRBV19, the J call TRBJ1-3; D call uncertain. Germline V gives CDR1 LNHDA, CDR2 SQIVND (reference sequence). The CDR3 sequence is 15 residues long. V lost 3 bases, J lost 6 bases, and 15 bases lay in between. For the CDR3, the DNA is TGTGCCAGTAGTATCCGAGCCTCCGGGTCAAACACCATATATTTT. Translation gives CASSIRASGSNTIYF.

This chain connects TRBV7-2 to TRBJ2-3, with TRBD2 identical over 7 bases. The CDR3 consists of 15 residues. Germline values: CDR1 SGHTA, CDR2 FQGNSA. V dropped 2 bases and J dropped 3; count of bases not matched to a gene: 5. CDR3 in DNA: TGTGCCAGCAGCTTACGGCAGGGAGGGACAGATACGCAGTATTTT. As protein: CASSLRQGGTDTQYF.

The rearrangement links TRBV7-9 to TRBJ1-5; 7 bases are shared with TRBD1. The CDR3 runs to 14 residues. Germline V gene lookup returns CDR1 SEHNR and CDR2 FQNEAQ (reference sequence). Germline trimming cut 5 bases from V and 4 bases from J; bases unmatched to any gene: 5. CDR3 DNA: TGTGCCAGCAGCCGGGACAGCTTAAATCAGCCCCAGCATTTT. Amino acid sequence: CASSRDSLNQPQHF.

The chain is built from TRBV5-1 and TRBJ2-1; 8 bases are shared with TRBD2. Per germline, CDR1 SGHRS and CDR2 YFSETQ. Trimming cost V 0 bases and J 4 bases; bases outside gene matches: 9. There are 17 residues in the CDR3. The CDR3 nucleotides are TGCGCCAGCAGCTTGGCCCAGGCGGGGGGAGGTTACAATGAGCAGTTCTTC. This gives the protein CASSLAQAGGGYNEQFF.

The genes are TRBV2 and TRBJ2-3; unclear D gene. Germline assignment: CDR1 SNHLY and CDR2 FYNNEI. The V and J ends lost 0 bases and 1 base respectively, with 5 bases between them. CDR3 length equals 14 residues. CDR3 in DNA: TGTGCCAGCAGTGAAGCCCGTCGCACAGATACGCAGTATTTT. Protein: CASSEARRTDTQYF.

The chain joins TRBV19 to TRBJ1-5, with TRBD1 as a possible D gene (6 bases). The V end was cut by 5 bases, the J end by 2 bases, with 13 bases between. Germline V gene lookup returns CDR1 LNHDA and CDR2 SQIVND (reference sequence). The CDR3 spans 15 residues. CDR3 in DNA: TGTGCCAGTAGTCCGGGACACGTCCGCAATCAGCCCCAGCATTTT. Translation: CASSPGHVRNQPQHF.

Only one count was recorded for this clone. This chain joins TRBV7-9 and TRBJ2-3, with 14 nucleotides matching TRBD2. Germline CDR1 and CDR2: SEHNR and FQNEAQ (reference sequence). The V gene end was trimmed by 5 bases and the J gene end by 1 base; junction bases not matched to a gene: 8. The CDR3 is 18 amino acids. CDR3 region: CASSLGLAGGPRTDTQYF. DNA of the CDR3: TGTGCCAGCAGCCTTGGACTAGCGGGGGGCCCTCGCACAGATACGCAGTATTTT.

The CDR3 here is CASSLTRGGVETQYF. CDR3 coding DNA: TGTGCCAGCAGCTTAACGCGGGGGGGCGTAGAGACCCAGTACTTC. The rearrangement links TRBV7-9 to TRBJ2-5; 9 nucleotides match TRBD2. Germline values: CDR1 SEHNR, CDR2 FQNEAQ (reference sequence). V shed 2 bases, J shed 4 bases, and the junction held 5 bases outside the gene matches. This CDR3 has 15 amino acids.

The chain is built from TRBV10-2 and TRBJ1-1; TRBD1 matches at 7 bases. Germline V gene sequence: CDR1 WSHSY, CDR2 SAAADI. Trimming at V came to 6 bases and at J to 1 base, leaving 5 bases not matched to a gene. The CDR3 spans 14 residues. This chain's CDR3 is CASSRDSANTEAFF. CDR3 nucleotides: TGCGCCAGCAGCCGGGACAGTGCGAACACTGAAGCTTTCTTT.

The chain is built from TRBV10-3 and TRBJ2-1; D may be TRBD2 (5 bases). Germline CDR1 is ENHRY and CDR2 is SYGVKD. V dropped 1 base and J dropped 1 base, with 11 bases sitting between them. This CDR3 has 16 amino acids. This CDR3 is CAISEYISASYNEQFF. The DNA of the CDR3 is TGTGCCATCAGTGAGTATATTAGCGCTTCCTACAATGAGCAGTTCTTC.

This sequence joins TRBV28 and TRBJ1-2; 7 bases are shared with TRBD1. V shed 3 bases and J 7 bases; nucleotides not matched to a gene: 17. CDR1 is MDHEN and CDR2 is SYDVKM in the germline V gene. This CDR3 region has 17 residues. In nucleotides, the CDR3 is TGTGCCAGCAGTTTCGGCAGGGGGTTTCTGGATCAAACTGGCTACACCTTC. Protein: CASSFGRGFLDQTGYTF.

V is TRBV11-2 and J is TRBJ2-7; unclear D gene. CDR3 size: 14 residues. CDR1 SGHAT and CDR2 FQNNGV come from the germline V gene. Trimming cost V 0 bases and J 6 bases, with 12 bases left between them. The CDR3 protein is CASSLDPVVAEQYF. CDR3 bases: TGTGCCAGCAGCTTAGATCCCGTGGTGGCCGAGCAGTACTTC.

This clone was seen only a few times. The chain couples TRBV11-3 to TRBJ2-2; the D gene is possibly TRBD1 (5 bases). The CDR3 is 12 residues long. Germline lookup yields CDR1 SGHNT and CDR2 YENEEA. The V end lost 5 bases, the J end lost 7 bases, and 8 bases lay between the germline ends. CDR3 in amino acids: CASSPDSGELFF. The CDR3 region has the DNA TGTGCCAGCAGCCCAGACAGCGGGGAGCTGTTTTTT.

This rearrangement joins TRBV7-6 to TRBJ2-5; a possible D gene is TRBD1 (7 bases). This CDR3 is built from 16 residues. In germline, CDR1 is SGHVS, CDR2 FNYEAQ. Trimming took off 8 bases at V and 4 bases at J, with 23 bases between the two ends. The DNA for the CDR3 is TGTGCCAGCGCGCGGGGCAGGGGGTTTCTGGGAGAGACCCAGTACTTC. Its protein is CASARGRGFLGETQYF.

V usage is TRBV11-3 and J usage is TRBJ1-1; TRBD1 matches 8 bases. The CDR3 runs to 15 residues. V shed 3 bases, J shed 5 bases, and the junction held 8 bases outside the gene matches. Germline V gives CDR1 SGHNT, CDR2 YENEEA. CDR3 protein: CASSFGGQGITEAFF. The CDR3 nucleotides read TGTGCCAGCAGCTTCGGAGGACAGGGTATTACTGAAGCTTTCTTT.

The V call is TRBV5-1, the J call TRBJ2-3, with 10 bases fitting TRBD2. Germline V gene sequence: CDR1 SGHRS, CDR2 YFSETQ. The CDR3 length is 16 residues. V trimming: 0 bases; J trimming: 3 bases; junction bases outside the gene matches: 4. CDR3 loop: CASSLGGTSATDTQYF. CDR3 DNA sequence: TGCGCCAGCAGCTTGGGTGGGACTAGCGCTACAGATACGCAGTATTTT.

The CDR3 DNA reads TGTGCCAGCAGTTACTCCCAGACAGCCGCGTCCTATGGCTACACCTTC. Amino acids: CASSYSQTAASYGYTF. The chain carries TRBV6-5 and TRBJ1-2; D perhaps matches TRBD1 (5 bases). Between the trimmed V and J ends, which lost 0 bases and 4 bases, there was a span of 15 bases. This CDR3 has 16 amino acids. From germline, CDR1 is MNHEY and CDR2 SVGAGI.

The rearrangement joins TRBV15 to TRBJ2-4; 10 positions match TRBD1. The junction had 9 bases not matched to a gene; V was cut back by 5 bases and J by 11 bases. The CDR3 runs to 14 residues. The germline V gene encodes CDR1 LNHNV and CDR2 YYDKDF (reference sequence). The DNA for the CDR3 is TGTGCCACCAGCGTAAGGACAGGGGGTGGGGTTCAGTACTTC. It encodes CATSVRTGGGVQYF.

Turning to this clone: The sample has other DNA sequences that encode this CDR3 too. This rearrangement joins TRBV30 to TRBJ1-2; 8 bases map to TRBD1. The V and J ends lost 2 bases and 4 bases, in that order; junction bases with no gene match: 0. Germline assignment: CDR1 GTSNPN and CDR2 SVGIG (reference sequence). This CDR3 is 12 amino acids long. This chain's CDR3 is CAWSTGGYGYTF. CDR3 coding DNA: TGTGCCTGGAGTACAGGGGGCTATGGCTACACCTTC.

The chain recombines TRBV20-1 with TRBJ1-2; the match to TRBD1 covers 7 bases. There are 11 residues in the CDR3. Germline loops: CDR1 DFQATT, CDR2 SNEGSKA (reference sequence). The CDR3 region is CSPRGGIGYTF. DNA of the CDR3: TGCAGCCCCCGAGGGGGCATTGGCTACACCTTC.

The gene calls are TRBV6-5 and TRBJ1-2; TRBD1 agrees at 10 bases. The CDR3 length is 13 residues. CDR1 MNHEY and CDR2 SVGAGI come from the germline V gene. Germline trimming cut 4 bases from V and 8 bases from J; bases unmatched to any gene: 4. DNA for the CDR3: TGTGCCAGCAGTTCCTGGGACAGGGGAGGCTACACCTTC. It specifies CASSSWDRGGYTF.

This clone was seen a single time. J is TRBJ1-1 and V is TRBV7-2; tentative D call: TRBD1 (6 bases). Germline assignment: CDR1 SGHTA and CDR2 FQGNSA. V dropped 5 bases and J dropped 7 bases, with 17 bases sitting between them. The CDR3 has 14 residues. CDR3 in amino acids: CASSTGRGWVEAFF. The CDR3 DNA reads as TGTGCCAGCAGCACCGGGAGGGGGTGGGTTGAAGCTTTCTTT.

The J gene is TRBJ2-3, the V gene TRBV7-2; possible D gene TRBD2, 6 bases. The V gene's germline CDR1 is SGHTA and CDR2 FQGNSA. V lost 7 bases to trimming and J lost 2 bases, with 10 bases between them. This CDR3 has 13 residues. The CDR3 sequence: CASTEGNTDTQYF. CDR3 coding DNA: TGTGCCAGCACGGAGGGAAACACAGATACGCAGTATTTT.

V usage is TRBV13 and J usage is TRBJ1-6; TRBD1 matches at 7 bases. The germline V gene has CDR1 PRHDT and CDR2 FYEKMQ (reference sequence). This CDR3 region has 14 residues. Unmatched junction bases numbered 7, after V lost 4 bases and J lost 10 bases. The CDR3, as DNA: TGTGCCAGCAGCTCACGACAGGGTTGGTCACCCCTCCACTTT. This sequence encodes CASSSRQGWSPLHF.

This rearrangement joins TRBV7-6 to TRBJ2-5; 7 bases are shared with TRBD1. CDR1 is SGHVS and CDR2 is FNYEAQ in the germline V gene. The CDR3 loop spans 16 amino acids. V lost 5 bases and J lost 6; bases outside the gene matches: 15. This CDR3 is CASSRRGQGNTQTQYF. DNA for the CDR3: TGTGCCAGCAGCCGAAGGGGGCAGGGGAACACCCAGACCCAGTACTTC.